This entry lists 7 T cell receptor beta chains sequenced from one sample in a study of blood T cells in healthy people across ages. The authors ran a second PCR of roughly 7 to 11 cycles using a sample-barcoded 5' primer and a J-beta primer mix. TCRdb passed the 5' RACE reads through MiXCR, listing each CDR3 protein once. This sample has about 640,000 distinct CDR3 sequences, with about 53% found just once. Sequencing was performed on blood. These receptors all stem from a man aged 55 to 70 in good health.

The chain has TRBV6-2 or TRBV6-3 and TRBJ1-2, with D perhaps matching TRBD1 (6 bases). Trimming removed 6 bases at V and 8 bases at J, with 16 bases between. Germline V gene data show CDR1 as MNHEY and CDR2 as SVGEGT. The CDR3 is 13 amino acids. This CDR3 is CASRSTGSGGYTF. CDR3 sequence (DNA): TGTGCCAGCAGATCAACAGGGTCGGGCGGCTACACCTTC.

This chain joins TRBV20-1 and TRBJ2-3; 7 positions match TRBD1. With V trimmed by 3 bases and J by 2 bases, 8 bases remained unmatched. Germline values: CDR1 DFQATT, CDR2 SNEGSKA (reference sequence). CDR3 length equals 15 residues. In DNA, the CDR3 is TGCAGTGCTAGGGGGACAGAGGGCCCCACAGATACGCAGTATTTT. Its translation: CSARGTEGPTDTQYF.

The rearrangement uses TRBV20-1 and TRBJ1-4; unclear D gene. Germline values: CDR1 DFQATT, CDR2 SNEGSKA (reference sequence). The CDR3 contains 13 residues. Trimming cost V 1 base and J 4 bases, with 7 bases left between them. CDR3 DNA sequence: TGCAGTGCTAGAGCGGACCTTAATGAAAAACTGTTTTTT. Its translation: CSARADLNEKLFF.

This clonotype was observed a single time. The V and J genes are TRBV5-1 and TRBJ2-1, with 15 positions matching TRBD2. CDR1 SGHRS and CDR2 YFSETQ come from the germline V gene. Germline trimming cut 4 bases from V and 8 bases from J; bases unmatched to any gene: 7. The CDR3 runs to 16 residues. Here the CDR3 DNA reads TGCGCCAGCAGCCAAGGACTAGCGGGGGGGCGCGATGAGCAGTTCTTC. This translates into CASSQGLAGGRDEQFF. Filled out from reference TRBV5-1 and TRBJ2-1, the complete variable domain reads KAGVTQTPRYLIKTRGQQVTLSCSPISGHRSVSWYQQTPGQGLQFLFEYFSETQRNKGNFPGRFSGRQFSNSRSEMNVSTLELGDSALYLCASSQGLAGGRDEQFFGPGTRLTVL.

The table lists this clonotype with a count of one. The chain couples TRBV12-3 or TRBV12-4 to TRBJ1-5; 8 bases are shared with TRBD1. The CDR3 covers 13 residues. Unmatched junction bases numbered 6, after V lost 7 bases and J lost 7 bases. CDR3 in DNA: TGTGCCAGCAAAGACAGGGGCGGGCAGCCCCAGCATTTT. This encodes CASKDRGGQPQHF.

Remarks on this clonotype: One end of the junction does not line up with germline, which may come from a read error. CDR3 sequence: CASSTGTSTDTQYF. CDR3 in DNA: TGTGCCAGCAGCACCGGGACTAGCACAGATACGCAGTATTTT. The rearrangement joins TRBV5-1 to TRBJ2-3, with D maybe TRBD2 (6 bases). CDR1 is SGHRS, CDR2 YFSETQ, per germline. This CDR3 contains 14 residues.

There are a few counts of this clonotype. V is TRBV6-1 and J is TRBJ1-1; 7 positions match TRBD1. Per germline, CDR1 MNHNS and CDR2 SASEGT. The CDR3 consists of 14 residues. The J segment lost 0 bases and the V segment lost 4 bases, leaving 2 bases of the junction unmatched. The chain's CDR3 is CASSAGTVNTEAFF. The CDR3, as DNA: TGTGCCAGCAGTGCCGGGACAGTGAACACTGAAGCTTTCTTT.